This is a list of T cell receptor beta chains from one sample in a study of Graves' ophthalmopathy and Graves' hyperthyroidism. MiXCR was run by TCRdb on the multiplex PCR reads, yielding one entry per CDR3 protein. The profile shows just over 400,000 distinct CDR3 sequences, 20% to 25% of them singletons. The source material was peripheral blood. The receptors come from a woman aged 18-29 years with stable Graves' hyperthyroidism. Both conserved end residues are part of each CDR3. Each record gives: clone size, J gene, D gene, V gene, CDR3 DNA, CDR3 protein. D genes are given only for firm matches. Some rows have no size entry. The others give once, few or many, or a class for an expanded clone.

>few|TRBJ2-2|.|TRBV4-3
TGCGCCAGCAGCCAAGCCAGGGGGGCGTTCGGGGAGCTGTTTTTT
CASSQARGAFGELFF
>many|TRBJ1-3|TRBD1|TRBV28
TGTGCCAGCAGTATCCCCGACAGGGTCAGCACCATATATTTT
CASSIPDRVSTIYF
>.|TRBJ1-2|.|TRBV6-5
TGTGCCAGCAGTTACTCGACTATGGCGGGCTACACCTTC
CASSYSTMAGYTF
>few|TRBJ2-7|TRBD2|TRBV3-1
TGTGCCAGCAGCCAAGAAGTCCGACTAGCGGGCAACTACGAGCAGTACTTC
CASSQEVRLAGNYEQYF
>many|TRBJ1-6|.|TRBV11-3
TGTGCCAGCAGCCACACGGGGGGGAGTAATTCACCCCTCCACTTT
CASSHTGGSNSPLHF
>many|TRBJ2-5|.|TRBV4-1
TGCGCCAGCAGCCAAGATCAGACTAGCCAAGAGACCCAGTACTTC
CASSQDQTSQETQYF
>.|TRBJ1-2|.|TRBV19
TGTGCCAGTAGGCAGTCCAGCGTGCGAGGCTACACCTTC
CASRQSSVRGYTF
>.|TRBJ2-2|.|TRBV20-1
TGCAGTGCTAGAGGGAGCGGGGAGCTGTTTTTT
CSARGSGELFF
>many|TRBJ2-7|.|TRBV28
TGTGCCAGCAGTTCCTCGACGGTTACCTACGAGCAGTACTTC
CASSSSTVTYEQYF
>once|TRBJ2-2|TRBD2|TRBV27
TGTGCCAGCAGTTTCACTAGCGGGAGGTCCACCGGGGAGCTGTTTTTT
CASSFTSGRSTGELFF
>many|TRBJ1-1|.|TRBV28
TGTGCCAGCAGTCAGGGGTGGGGGAACACTGAAGCTTTCTTT
CASSQGWGNTEAFF
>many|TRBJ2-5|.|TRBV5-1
TGCGCCAGCAGCTTGGCCGACTTAGAGACCCAGTACTTC
CASSLADLETQYF
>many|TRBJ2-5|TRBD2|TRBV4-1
TGCGCCAGCAGCCAAGAAGGACTAGCACAAGAGACCCAGTACTTC
CASSQEGLAQETQYF
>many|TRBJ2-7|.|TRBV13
TGTGCCAGCAGCCCCCCGGCCTTGCTCCACGAGCAGTACTTC
CASSPPALLHEQYF
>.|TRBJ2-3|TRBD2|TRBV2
TGTGCCAGCAGGGCGAGACTAGCGGGGGAAGATACGCAGTATTTT
CASRARLAGEDTQYF
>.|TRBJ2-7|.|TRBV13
TGTGCCAGCAGTGAGGGATTCTACGAGCAGTACTTC
CASSEGFYEQYF
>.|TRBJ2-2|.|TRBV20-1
TGCAGTGCTAGACGTGGAGACACCGGGGAGCTGTTTTTT
CSARRGDTGELFF
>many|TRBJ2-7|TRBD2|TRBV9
TGTGCCAGCAGCGTAGGCGTAGCGGGAGGGCCCATGGGTGAGCAGTACTTC
CASSVGVAGGPMGEQYF
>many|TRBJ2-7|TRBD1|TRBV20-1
TGCAGTGCTAGAGATGATCGGACAGGGTTGTACGAGCAGTACTTC
CSARDDRTGLYEQYF
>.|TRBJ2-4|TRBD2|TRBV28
TGTGCCAGCAGTTTACAGGGAGGGAGCATTCAGTACTTC
CASSLQGGSIQYF
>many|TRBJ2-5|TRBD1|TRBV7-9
TGTGCCAGCAGCCCAAGGACAGGACTCCAAGAGACCCAGTACTTC
CASSPRTGLQETQYF
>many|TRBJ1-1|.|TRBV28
TGTGCCAGCACGAGGGGTTGGAGTGTGAACACTGAAGCTTTCTTT
CASTRGWSVNTEAFF
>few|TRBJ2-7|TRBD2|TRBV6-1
TGTGCCACCGCGACCGGGACTAGAGGAGGCGAGCAGTACTTC
CATATGTRGGEQYF
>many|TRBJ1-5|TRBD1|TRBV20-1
TGCAGTGCTAGAGGGGCTATGGGACAGGGGGCGATACGTGGTGAGCCCCAGCATTTT
CSARGAMGQGAIRGEPQHF
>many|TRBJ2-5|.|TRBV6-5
TGTGCCAGCAGTTACTCCCCTTCAGCGGATCGCGGGACCCAGTACTTC
CASSYSPSADRGTQYF
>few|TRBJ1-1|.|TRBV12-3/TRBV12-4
TGTGCCAGCAGTTACCTACAGGGCGCCACTGAAGCTTTCTTT
CASSYLQGATEAFF
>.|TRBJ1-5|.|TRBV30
TGTGCCTTCGGAGGGACTGTCAGTAATCAGCCCCAGCATTTT
CAFGGTVSNQPQHF
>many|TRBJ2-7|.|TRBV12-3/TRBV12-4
TGTGCCAGCAGTTTGGGTCGGGCCTCCTCCTACGAGCAGTACTTC
CASSLGRASSYEQYF
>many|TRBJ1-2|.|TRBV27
TGTGCCAGCAGTTACGGGGGGACGGATGGCTACACCTTC
CASSYGGTDGYTF